The 9 T cell receptor beta chains presented below share a single source sample, sequenced in a study of graft-versus-host responses after intestinal transplantation. Libraries were prepared by immunoSEQ multiplex PCR; TCRdb keeps only in-frame clonotypes and omits some of them. Among about 120,000 clones listed, approximately 92% were seen once. Their cognate antigens are unknown. The sequencing used unstimulated CD4+ T cells sorted from spleen or lymph node cells, collected before intestinal transplant. These TCRs come from a human donor who received an intestinal transplant.

The chain combines TRBV7-3 with TRBJ2-1; D is unclear. Germline values: CDR1 SGHTA, CDR2 FQGTGA. This CDR3 spans 13 amino acids. V was trimmed by 4 bases and J by 6 bases, leaving 10 bases between them. This CDR3 is CASSSKSRNEQFF. Here the CDR3 DNA reads TGTGCCAGCAGCTCGAAGTCTCGCAATGAGCAGTTCTTC.

V and J are TRBV7-9 and TRBJ1-2; tentative D call: TRBD1 (6 bases). The CDR3 is 16 amino acids. Per the germline V gene, CDR1 is SEHNR and CDR2 is FQNEAQ (reference sequence). Trimming removed 1 base at V and 6 bases at J, with 18 bases between. In DNA, the CDR3 is TGTGCCAGCAGCTTAGGTGAGAGGACAGACAAGAATGGCTACACCTTC. It translates to CASSLGERTDKNGYTF. Based on the CDR3 plus reference TRBV7-9 and TRBJ1-2, the full variable domain is DTGVSQNPRHKITKRGQNVTFRCDPISEHNRLYWYRQTLGQGPEFLTYFQNEAQLEKSRLLSDRFSAERPKGSFSTLEIQRTEQGDSAMYLCASSLGERTDKNGYTFGSGTRLTVV.

The V gene is TRBV7-9, the J gene TRBJ1-5, with D perhaps matching TRBD1 (6 bases). In germline, CDR1 is SEHNR, CDR2 FQNEAQ (reference sequence). There are 16 residues in the CDR3. Deletions cut 5 bases from V and 2 bases from J, with 16 bases between. Written as DNA, the CDR3 is TGTGCCAGCAGCGGTCGGGGGCAGGATGGCAATCAGCCCCAGCATTTT. Translating gives CASSGRGQDGNQPQHF.

This chain links TRBV11-2 with TRBJ1-5; weak D call: TRBD1 (5 bases). CDR3 length: 15 amino acids. CDR1 is SGHAT and CDR2 is FQNNGV in the germline V gene. V lost 4 bases and J lost 1, with 11 bases in between. This CDR3 reads CASSWDAESNQPQHF. The CDR3 region has the DNA TGTGCCAGCAGCTGGGACGCCGAAAGCAATCAGCCCCAGCATTTT.

V gene TRBV7-3 combines with J gene TRBJ2-1, with no clear D. The CDR3 contains 14 residues. V lost 2 bases and J 7 bases, leaving 12 bases between the germline ends. The germline V gene encodes CDR1 SGHTA and CDR2 FQGTGA. The CDR3 DNA is TGTGCCAGCAGCTTATCGGCCATGGGGAATGAGCAGTTCTTC. This gives the protein CASSLSAMGNEQFF. The full variable domain, its missing parts supplied by reference TRBV7-3 and TRBJ2-1, is GAGVSQTPSNKVTEKGKYVELRCDPISGHTALYWYRQSLGQGPEFLIYFQGTGAADDSGLPNDRFFAVRPEGSVSTLKIQRTERGDSAVYLCASSLSAMGNEQFFGPGTRLTVL.

The chain joins TRBV6-1 to TRBJ2-7, with 8 nucleotides matching TRBD2. CDR3 size: 15 residues. Looked up from germline, CDR1 is MNHNS and CDR2 is SASEGT. With 6 bases clipped from V and 0 bases from J, the junction kept 7 bases outside the gene matches. CDR3 protein: CASSPPGRASYEQYF. CDR3 coding DNA: TGTGCCAGCAGCCCCCCCGGGAGGGCCTCCTACGAGCAGTACTTC.

This clone has just one count. The rearrangement links TRBV4-1 to TRBJ2-1; 9 bases are a match to TRBD2. CDR3 size: 16 residues. V was pared by 3 bases and J by 4 bases, with 7 bases of the junction left unmatched. Per germline, CDR1 MGHRA and CDR2 YSYEKL. The CDR3 here is CASSQDSGSRYNEQFF. In DNA, the CDR3 is TGCGCCAGCAGCCAGGATAGCGGGAGCAGGTACAATGAGCAGTTCTTC.

The chain couples TRBV6-1 to TRBJ2-1, with 9 bases that match TRBD1. This CDR3 has 14 amino acids. The trim removed 5 bases at V and 6 bases at J, leaving 5 bases unmatched. Germline V gene lookup returns CDR1 MNHNS and CDR2 SASEGT. The CDR3 DNA is TGTGCCAGCAGTCTGGACAGGGGTCTCAATGAGCAGTTCTTC. Translation gives CASSLDRGLNEQFF.

The chain uses TRBV18 and TRBJ1-5; no definite D call. CDR3 length: 13 residues. V gave up 3 bases and J gave up 9 bases, with 12 bases separating them. Per germline, CDR1 KGHSH and CDR2 LQKENI. In DNA, the CDR3 is TGTGCCAGCTCACCCGGCGAAAGAGGGCCCCAGCATTTT. This translates into CASSPGERGPQHF.